These 5 T cell receptor beta chains were all obtained from the same sample, sequenced in a study of CD8+CD57+ T cells in acquired aplastic anemia. CDR3 and TCR beta VDJ profiling relied on genomic DNA as the template. TCRdb reprocessed the reads with MiXCR, giving one entry per CDR3 protein. The data contain about 220,000 distinct CDR3 sequences, about a third of them singletons. The sequenced sample consisted of sorted CD4+, CD8+, or CD8+CD57+ T cells (not recorded which) from PBMCs. Source of these receptors: a human donor in good health, serving as a control.

This clonotype was seen ten or more times. V is TRBV20-1 and J is TRBJ2-3, with 9 bases fitting TRBD1. The germline gives CDR1 DFQATT, CDR2 SNEGSKA (reference sequence). V gave up 5 bases and J gave up 1 base; unmatched junction bases: 4. The CDR3 runs 14 residues. The CDR3 is CSAYTGGRTDTQYF. The DNA of the CDR3 is TGCAGTGCTTATACAGGGGGCCGCACAGATACGCAGTATTTT.

This chain uses TRBV6-1 with TRBJ2-1; tentatively, D is TRBD1 or TRBD2 (5 bases each). Germline CDR1 MNHNS, CDR2 SASEGT. The V and J ends lost 4 bases and 10 bases respectively, with 20 bases between them. The length of the CDR3 is 15 residues. CDR3: CASSGGTSKSREQFF. CDR3 DNA sequence: TGTGCCAGCAGTGGAGGGACCTCAAAGTCGCGGGAGCAGTTCTTC.

The V gene is TRBV11-2, the J gene TRBJ1-1; D call uncertain. Germline CDR1 and CDR2: SGHAT and FQNNGV. This CDR3 contains 13 residues. V was clipped by 3 bases and J by 5 bases, with 10 bases between them. The CDR3 bases are TGTGCCAGCAGCTTCAATAGGGAGACTGAAGCTTTCTTT. This translates into CASSFNRETEAFF.

V is TRBV24-1 and J is TRBJ1-5, with no clear D. This CDR3 spans 15 amino acids. Germline assignment: CDR1 KGHDR and CDR2 SFDVKD. Trimming cost V 6 bases and J 6 bases, with 17 bases left between them. CDR3 protein: CATSSSAGLAQPQHF. DNA of the CDR3: TGTGCCACCAGTTCCAGCGCGGGGTTGGCTCAGCCCCAGCATTTT.

This clonotype was seen ten or more times. The rearrangement uses TRBV20-1 and TRBJ1-6; weak D call: TRBD1 (5 bases). This CDR3 is 12 amino acids long. V was trimmed by 0 bases and J by 16 bases, leaving 13 bases between them. The germline V gene encodes CDR1 DFQATT and CDR2 SNEGSKA (reference sequence). Here the CDR3 reads CSARDDGGPLHF. In nucleotides, the CDR3 is TGCAGTGCTAGAGATGATGGGGGTCCGCTCCACTTT.